These 14 T cell receptor beta chains were all obtained from the same sample, sequenced in a study of blood T cell repertoires in COVID-19. Using immunoSEQ multiplex PCR, the repertoire was profiled, and TCRdb retains in-frame clones only, with some absent. Of about 94,000 clones in the sample, more than 65% were seen once. Sequences were obtained from peripheral blood. Source of these receptors: a man aged 55 to 70 with acute or convalescent COVID-19.

This clone was recorded a few times. V gene TRBV7-6 combines with J gene TRBJ1-1; TRBD1 matches 7 bases. V lost 6 bases, J lost 1 base, and 5 bases stayed unmatched. CDR1 is SGHVS, CDR2 FNYEAQ, per germline. The CDR3 consists of 14 residues. The CDR3 coding sequence is TGTGCCAGCAGTGGGACAGCGGGGAACACTGAAGCTTTCTTT. Protein product: CASSGTAGNTEAFF.

The table lists this clone with a count of one. The junction differs from germline at one of its ends, possibly a read error. The chain links TRBV6-1 to TRBJ2-7; D ambiguous. Germline V gene sequence: CDR1 MNHNS, CDR2 SASEGT. The CDR3 runs 15 residues. The CDR3 coding sequence is TGTGCCAGCAGAGAAGGCACAGCCCACGCCTACGAGCAGTACTTC. Translated: CASREGTAHAYEQYF.

This rearrangement joins TRBV9 to TRBJ2-4; TRBD1 might be the D (5 bases). Germline V lookup: CDR1 SGDLS, CDR2 YYNGEE. The V end was cut by 1 base, the J end by 8 bases, with 16 bases between. The CDR3 is 15 amino acids. The CDR3 loop is CASSVFGQGGDIQYF. The CDR3 nucleotides read TGTGCCAGCAGCGTATTTGGTCAGGGTGGAGACATTCAGTACTTC.

The rearrangement uses TRBV3-1 (or the pseudogene TRBV3-2) and TRBJ1-6, with TRBD1 matching over 8 bases. The J segment lost 9 bases and the V segment lost 4 bases, leaving 5 bases of the junction unmatched. Germline values: CDR1 LGHDT, CDR2 YNNKEL (reference sequence). CDR3 size: 14 residues. CDR3: CASSLTGESSPLHF. CDR3 DNA sequence: TGTGCCAGCAGCCTGACAGGGGAGAGTTCACCCCTCCACTTT.

This clone was seen only once. V gene TRBV19 combines with J gene TRBJ1-4; the match to TRBD1 covers 9 bases. The length of the CDR3 is 15 residues. Per germline, CDR1 LNHDA and CDR2 SQIVND (reference sequence). With 5 bases clipped from V and 4 bases from J, the junction kept 5 bases outside the gene matches. The CDR3 protein is CASSYRGRDNEKLFF. Written as DNA, the CDR3 is TGTGCCAGTAGTTACAGGGGGCGCGATAATGAAAAACTGTTTTTT. Based on the CDR3 plus reference TRBV19 and TRBJ1-4, the full variable domain is DGGITQSPKYLFRKEGQNVTLSCEQNLNHDAMYWYRQDPGQGLRLIYYSQIVNDFQKGDIAEGYSVSREKKESFPLTVTSAQKNPTAFYLCASSYRGRDNEKLFFGSGTQLSVL.

The rearrangement uses TRBV7-9 and TRBJ1-2; the match to TRBD1 covers 10 bases. The CDR3 is 14 amino acids. CDR1 and CDR2 from the germline V gene are SEHNR and FQNEAQ (reference sequence). J was trimmed by 5 bases and V by 5 bases; bases with no gene match: 5. CDR3 loop: CASSADRGNYGYTF. The CDR3 DNA follows: TGTGCCAGCAGCGCGGACAGGGGGAATTATGGCTACACCTTC.

V and J are TRBV27 and TRBJ1-2, with a possible D match to TRBD1 (5 bases). V was clipped by 6 bases and J by 4 bases, with 18 bases between them. CDR1 is MNHEY and CDR2 is SMNVEV in the germline V gene (reference sequence). This CDR3 comprises 15 residues. The CDR3 reads CASSRGWGWSYGYTF. As DNA, the CDR3 is TGTGCCAGCAGCAGAGGATGGGGCTGGTCCTATGGCTACACCTTC.

The V and J genes are TRBV10-2 and TRBJ1-3; TRBD1 matches at 11 bases. Germline CDR1 WSHSY, CDR2 SAAADI. V gave up 7 bases and J gave up 1 base; unmatched junction bases: 6. The CDR3 sequence is 16 residues long. The CDR3 DNA follows: TGCGCCAGCATCGGACAGGGGGCTCTTTCTGGAAACACCATATATTTT. Translating gives CASIGQGALSGNTIYF.

The genes are TRBV30 and TRBJ1-6; 7 bases are a match to TRBD1. The CDR3 spans 19 residues. The V segment lost 1 base and the J segment 7 bases; nucleotides outside the gene matches: 19. The germline CDR1 and CDR2 sequences are GTSNPN and SVGIG (reference sequence). CDR3 amino acids: CAWSGGGRFNRGWNSPLHF. DNA of the CDR3: TGTGCCTGGAGTGGCGGGGGGCGATTTAACAGGGGATGGAATTCACCCCTCCACTTT.

The chain carries TRBV29-1 and TRBJ1-2; D is undetermined. The V end lost 6 bases, the J end lost 0 bases, and 8 bases lay between the germline ends. Germline-derived CDR1 and CDR2 are SQVTM and ANQGSEA. CDR3 length: 12 amino acids. The CDR3 is CSVQETNYGYTF. In DNA form, the CDR3 reads TGCAGCGTCCAGGAAACTAACTATGGCTACACCTTC.

CDR3 nucleotides: TGTGCCACCAGTGATTTGTCCGGGACTAGCGGGTTCCATACGCAGTATTTT. It specifies CATSDLSGTSGFHTQYF. This sequence joins TRBV24-1 and TRBJ2-3; 12 bases fit TRBD2. The CDR3 spans 17 residues. Germline CDR1 reads KGHDR; CDR2 reads SFDVKD. Trimming removed 0 bases from V and 7 bases from J; junction bases left unmatched: 7.

The chain employs TRBV18 and TRBJ2-1; 10 bases match TRBD1. This CDR3 is 15 amino acids long. CDR1 and CDR2 from the germline V gene are KGHSH and LQKENI. The J segment lost 5 bases and the V segment lost 5 bases, leaving 6 bases of the junction unmatched. In DNA, the CDR3 is TGTGCCAGCTCAGCCGGGACAGGGGTGAACAATGAGCAGTTCTTC. It codes for CASSAGTGVNNEQFF. Looking up the rest from reference TRBV18 and TRBJ2-1 gives the full variable domain: NAGVMQNPRHLVRRRGQEARLRCSPMKGHSHVYWYRQLPEEGLKFMVYLQKENIIDESGMPKERFSAEFPKEGPSILRIQQVVRGDSAAYFCASSAGTGVNNEQFFGPGTRLTVL.

The V and J genes are TRBV4-1 and TRBJ2-7; 9 nucleotides align to TRBD1. Germline trimming cut 3 bases from V and 7 bases from J; bases unmatched to any gene: 16. CDR3 length: 17 amino acids. The germline gives CDR1 MGHRA, CDR2 YSYEKL. The CDR3 coding sequence is TGCGCCAGCAGCCATAAATTCCCGGGACAGGGAGCGGATGAGCAGTACTTC. Amino acid sequence: CASSHKFPGQGADEQYF.

This chain links TRBV2 with TRBJ1-5; 9 nucleotides match TRBD1. This CDR3 spans 17 amino acids. CDR1 is SNHLY, CDR2 FYNNEI, per germline. Trimming cost V 6 bases and J 0 bases; bases outside gene matches: 9. CDR3 sequence: CASSGDREMHSNQPQHF. CDR3 in DNA: TGTGCCAGCAGCGGGGACAGGGAAATGCATAGCAATCAGCCCCAGCATTTT.